This passage covers 27 T cell receptor beta chains from one sample sequenced in a study of cytomegalovirus exposure and HLA in healthy donors. TCRdb's table, derived via immunoSEQ multiplex PCR, lists solely in-frame clones and lacks some. The profile shows approximately 260,000 clones, approximately 83% of them singletons. The sequencing sample was made of PBMCs. These receptors all stem from a woman in her twenties or thirties in good health and CMV-seropositive.

The rearrangement uses TRBV5-1 and TRBJ1-5; TRBD1 matches 9 bases. Germline values: CDR1 SGHRS, CDR2 YFSETQ. The V gene end was trimmed by 4 bases and the J gene end by 6 bases; junction bases not matched to a gene: 2. The CDR3 loop spans 13 amino acids. The CDR3: CASSKQGAQPQHF. CDR3 DNA sequence: TGCGCCAGCAGCAAACAGGGGGCTCAGCCCCAGCATTTT.

V usage is TRBV5-1 and J usage is TRBJ2-1; TRBD2 agrees at 11 bases. Trimming cost V 4 bases and J 2 bases; bases outside gene matches: 11. Per the germline V gene, CDR1 is SGHRS and CDR2 is YFSETQ. The CDR3 has 18 amino acids. The CDR3 loop reads CASSLTSGSRSPYNEQFF. Here the CDR3 DNA reads TGCGCCAGCAGCCTCACTAGCGGGAGCCGGAGCCCCTACAATGAGCAGTTCTTC.

The J gene is TRBJ2-7, the V gene TRBV10-2, with 16 nucleotides matching TRBD2. This CDR3 is built from 19 residues. Germline CDR1 WSHSY, CDR2 SAAADI. V dropped 6 bases and J dropped 4; count of bases not matched to a gene: 15. The DNA of the CDR3 is TGCGCCAGCAGGGACTCTGCCGGGACTAGCGGGAGGGCCATATACGAGCAGTACTTC. Its protein is CASRDSAGTSGRAIYEQYF.

The V gene is TRBV6-1, the J gene TRBJ1-1; 8 positions match TRBD1. The CDR3 contains 15 residues. Germline CDR1 reads MNHNS; CDR2 reads SASEGT. The J segment lost 4 bases and the V segment lost 4 bases, leaving 8 bases of the junction unmatched. Here the CDR3 DNA reads TGTGCCAGCAGTGTGCCTACAGGGGGGAGCACTGAAGCTTTCTTT. Its protein is CASSVPTGGSTEAFF.

The chain joins TRBV20-1 to TRBJ1-1, with a possible D match to TRBD1 (5 bases). Deletions cut 6 bases from V and 4 bases from J, with 9 bases between. The CDR3 runs to 11 residues. Germline-derived CDR1 and CDR2 are DFQATT and SNEGSKA (reference sequence). As DNA, the CDR3 is TGCAGTGCCGCAGGGTCCACTGAAGCTTTCTTT. It specifies CSAAGSTEAFF.

The genes are TRBV6-5 and TRBJ1-5; weak D call: TRBD1 (6 bases). V was trimmed by 4 bases and J by 6 bases, leaving 16 bases between them. CDR3 size: 15 residues. In germline, CDR1 is MNHEY, CDR2 SVGAGI. CDR3 DNA: TGTGCCAGCAGTTCTACAGGGAACGGTGTTCAGCCCCAGCATTTT. Amino acids: CASSSTGNGVQPQHF.

This chain connects TRBV15 to TRBJ1-5, with D unclear. Per the germline V gene, CDR1 is LNHNV and CDR2 is YYDKDF (reference sequence). CDR3 length: 15 residues. Trimming shortened V by 0 bases and J by 7 bases, and 13 bases separated the two germline ends. CDR3 coding DNA: TGTGCCACCAGCAGAGACTCAAGTAATGGCCAGCCCCAGCATTTT. Amino acids: CATSRDSSNGQPQHF.

The chain uses TRBV11-2 and TRBJ2-2; 11 bases fit TRBD2. Germline V CDR1 and CDR2: SGHAT, FQNNGV. The trim removed 3 bases at V and 7 bases at J, leaving 7 bases unmatched. CDR3 size: 16 residues. The CDR3 region is CASSLIAGGPNGELFF. DNA of the CDR3: TGTGCCAGCAGCTTGATAGCGGGAGGGCCCAACGGGGAGCTGTTTTTT.

This clone was detected once. DNA of the CDR3: TGCAGCGTTGAATCGTCAACTAGCGGCCACTACAATGAGCAGTTCTTC. It specifies CSVESSTSGHYNEQFF. V usage is TRBV29-1 and J usage is TRBJ2-1; 8 nucleotides agree with TRBD2. The CDR3 contains 16 residues. The V gene's germline CDR1 is SQVTM and CDR2 ANQGSEA. The junction had 9 bases not matched to a gene; V was cut back by 2 bases and J by 3 bases.

V usage is TRBV9 and J usage is TRBJ1-2; TRBD1 matches 7 bases. Germline CDR1 is SGDLS and CDR2 is YYNGEE. Germline trimming cut 2 bases from V and 0 bases from J; bases unmatched to any gene: 1. This CDR3 has 14 residues. CDR3 DNA: TGTGCCAGCAGCGTGACAGGGACTAACTATGGCTACACCTTC. Protein product: CASSVTGTNYGYTF.

This clone showed up just a few times. CDR3 amino acids: CAWSVRVYGYTF. In nucleotides, the CDR3 is TGTGCCTGGAGTGTACGAGTCTATGGCTACACCTTC. The V call is TRBV30, the J call TRBJ1-2; D uncertain. Germline V gene sequence: CDR1 GTSNPN, CDR2 SVGIG (reference sequence). CDR3 length: 12 amino acids. V was clipped by 0 bases and J by 4 bases, with 6 bases between them.

Here the CDR3 reads CASSIRQEAYEQYF. The CDR3 DNA is TGTGCCAGTAGTATCCGACAGGAGGCCTACGAGCAGTACTTC. The V gene is TRBV19, the J gene TRBJ2-7; perhaps TRBD1 as D (6 bases). Germline V CDR1 and CDR2: LNHDA, SQIVND (reference sequence). V shed 3 bases and J shed 2 bases, with 11 bases lying between them. The CDR3 contains 14 residues.

This clone was seen a handful of times. The V call is TRBV2, the J call TRBJ2-7, with 11 bases matching TRBD2. Germline values: CDR1 SNHLY, CDR2 FYNNEI. The CDR3 extends over 14 amino acids. V was pared by 7 bases and J by 4 bases, with 6 bases of the junction left unmatched. The CDR3: CASTRLAGQYEQYF. The CDR3 bases are TGTGCCAGCACTAGACTAGCGGGGCAGTACGAGCAGTACTTC.

The V gene is TRBV14, the J gene TRBJ2-2; D unresolved. V lost 0 bases and J 7 bases, leaving 9 bases between the germline ends. The CDR3 is 14 amino acids. The germline V gene encodes CDR1 SGHDN and CDR2 FVKESK. CDR3 bases: TGTGCCAGCAGCCAAGATCATCGGAGCGGGGAGCTGTTTTTT. Amino acids: CASSQDHRSGELFF. The variable domain in full, completed from reference TRBV14 and TRBJ2-2, reads EAGVTQFPSHSVIEKGQTVTLRCDPISGHDNLYWYRRVMGKEIKFLLHFVKESKQDESGMPNNRFLAERTGGTYSTLKVQPAELEDSGVYFCASSQDHRSGELFFGEGSRLTVL.

V usage is TRBV5-1 and J usage is TRBJ1-1; the match to TRBD1 covers 8 bases. The junction had 5 bases not matched to a gene; V was cut back by 0 bases and J by 4 bases. CDR3 length: 15 amino acids. The germline V gene has CDR1 SGHRS and CDR2 YFSETQ. The CDR3 DNA reads TGCGCCAGCAGCTTGGAGACAGGGGTGGGCACTGAAGCTTTCTTT. Its translation is CASSLETGVGTEAFF.

The V and J genes are TRBV7-3 and TRBJ2-1, with 8 positions matching TRBD2. Germline-derived CDR1 and CDR2 are SGHTA and FQGTGA. The V and J ends lost 5 bases and 10 bases, in that order; junction bases with no gene match: 19. This CDR3 contains 17 residues. The CDR3: CASSPGPGRGGAREQFF. In DNA, the CDR3 is TGTGCCAGCAGCCCAGGCCCCGGGAGGGGGGGAGCAAGGGAGCAGTTCTTC.

The CDR3 sequence: CASSLRAGTYEQYF. The CDR3 coding sequence is TGTGCCAGCAGCTTAAGAGCGGGAACCTACGAGCAGTACTTC. The chain links TRBV7-2 to TRBJ2-7; 7 bases are shared with TRBD2. The CDR3 is made up of 14 amino acids. Unmatched junction bases numbered 3, after V lost 2 bases and J lost 2 bases. Germline CDR1 SGHTA, CDR2 FQGNSA.

This chain joins TRBV30 and TRBJ2-3; 14 bases are shared with TRBD2. Germline CDR1 is GTSNPN and CDR2 is SVGIG (reference sequence). CDR3 length: 19 residues. Germline trimming cut 3 bases from V and 1 base from J; bases unmatched to any gene: 12. CDR3 protein: CAWSRTTKTSGRGTDTQYF. The CDR3 region has the DNA TGTGCCTGGAGCCGAACAACCAAGACTAGCGGGAGGGGCACAGATACGCAGTATTTT.

This clone came up once. The chain couples TRBV4-1 to TRBJ1-1; D possibly corresponds to TRBD1 (6 bases). The CDR3 runs 15 residues. The germline CDR1 and CDR2 sequences are MGHRA and YSYEKL. Trimming left V 4 bases short and J 3 bases short, with 15 bases between. The CDR3 here is CASSRVGEGDTEAFF. CDR3 in DNA: TGCGCCAGCAGCCGCGTAGGGGAGGGGGACACTGAAGCTTTCTTT.

The chain joins TRBV30 to TRBJ1-2; D is perhaps TRBD1 (5 bases). This CDR3 has 11 residues. The germline CDR1 and CDR2 sequences are GTSNPN and SVGIG (reference sequence). With 8 bases removed from V and 4 bases from J, the gap between germline ends came to 11 bases. The CDR3 DNA sequence: TGTGCCACCCAAGGGGCCTATGGCTACACCTTC. Its translation: CATQGAYGYTF.

This sequence joins TRBV5-5 and TRBJ2-2; 7 bases line up with TRBD1. J was trimmed by 6 bases and V by 2 bases; bases with no gene match: 10. The CDR3 is made up of 16 amino acids. Germline V gives CDR1 SGHKS, CDR2 YYEKEE (reference sequence). The CDR3 nucleotides are TGTGCCAGCAGCTTAAGGGGGCCAGGGTTAGCCGGGGAGCTGTTTTTT. Translated, it gives CASSLRGPGLAGELFF.

This clone showed up just a few times. The chain is built from TRBV6-5 and TRBJ2-7, with TRBD1 identical over 12 bases. This CDR3 is built from 14 residues. With V trimmed by 6 bases and J by 6 bases, 6 bases remained unmatched. The germline V gene encodes CDR1 MNHEY and CDR2 SVGAGI. The CDR3 sequence: CASRPGQGAVEQYF. The DNA for the CDR3 is TGTGCCAGCAGACCGGGACAGGGGGCGGTCGAGCAGTACTTC.

This clone showed up just a few times. The genes are TRBV19 and TRBJ1-2, with D unclear. In germline, CDR1 is LNHDA, CDR2 SQIVND (reference sequence). V was clipped by 6 bases and J by 6 bases, with 14 bases between them. There are 13 residues in the CDR3. DNA of the CDR3: TGTGCCAGTAGCTTCGGGCGGGATAATGGCTACACCTTC. This sequence encodes CASSFGRDNGYTF.

This clone was seen only once. This rearrangement joins TRBV11-3 to TRBJ1-1; D is unresolved. The CDR3 is 14 residues long. CDR1 is SGHNT, CDR2 YENEEA, per germline. V gave up 2 bases and J gave up 0 bases, with 7 bases separating them. DNA of the CDR3: TGTGCCAGCAGCTTAACGAGATTGAACACTGAAGCTTTCTTT. Its protein is CASSLTRLNTEAFF.

Written as DNA, the CDR3 is TGTGCCACCAGCAGAGGTTTGGGGGGACAGCGCTACGAGCAGTACTTC. The encoded protein is CATSRGLGGQRYEQYF. The rearrangement joins TRBV15 to TRBJ2-7; TRBD1 might be the D (7 bases). The CDR3 is made up of 16 amino acids. Trimming stripped 1 base from V and 3 bases from J, with 16 bases between. In germline, CDR1 is LNHNV, CDR2 YYDKDF (reference sequence).

The chain couples TRBV14 to TRBJ2-7; possible D gene TRBD1, 6 bases. The CDR3 is 13 residues long. The V and J ends lost 4 bases and 5 bases respectively, with 12 bases between them. Germline-derived CDR1 and CDR2 are SGHDN and FVKESK. CDR3 bases: TGTGCCAGCAGCCGAAGCCAGGGGAACGAGCAGTACTTC. It translates to CASSRSQGNEQYF.

The rearrangement uses TRBV19 and TRBJ1-5, with 8 bases identical to TRBD1. The germline CDR1 and CDR2 sequences are LNHDA and SQIVND (reference sequence). The CDR3 totals 16 residues. With 1 base clipped from V and 6 bases from J, the junction kept 8 bases outside the gene matches. CDR3 in DNA: TGTGCCAGTAGTATAGCTCAGGGGGCAGTGAGTCAGCCCCAGCATTTT. It codes for CASSIAQGAVSQPQHF. Using reference TRBV19 and TRBJ1-5 for the parts outside the CDR3, the full variable domain is DGGITQSPKYLFRKEGQNVTLSCEQNLNHDAMYWYRQDPGQGLRLIYYSQIVNDFQKGDIAEGYSVSREKKESFPLTVTSAQKNPTAFYLCASSIAQGAVSQPQHFGDGTRLSIL.